Reported below is one T cell receptor beta chain. Primers for the PCR totalled 60 Vbeta and 13 Jbeta. The table came from immunoSEQ multiplex PCR; TCRdb's copy has only in-frame clones and leaves some out. This table holds over 35,000 clones, around 50% found once. Per germline, CDR1 KGHSH and CDR2 LQKENI. Trimming cost V 6 bases and J 0 bases; bases outside gene matches: 5. This CDR3 contains 15 residues. This record comes from a study of cytomegalovirus exposure and HLA in healthy donors. The sequenced sample was PBMCs. J is TRBJ2-1 and V is TRBV18; TRBD1 agrees at 7 bases. The origin of this receptor is a human donor in good health. CDR3 in DNA: TGTGCCAGCTCTCCGGGACAGAACTCCTACAATGAGCAGTTCTTC. Residues: CASSPGQNSYNEQFF.